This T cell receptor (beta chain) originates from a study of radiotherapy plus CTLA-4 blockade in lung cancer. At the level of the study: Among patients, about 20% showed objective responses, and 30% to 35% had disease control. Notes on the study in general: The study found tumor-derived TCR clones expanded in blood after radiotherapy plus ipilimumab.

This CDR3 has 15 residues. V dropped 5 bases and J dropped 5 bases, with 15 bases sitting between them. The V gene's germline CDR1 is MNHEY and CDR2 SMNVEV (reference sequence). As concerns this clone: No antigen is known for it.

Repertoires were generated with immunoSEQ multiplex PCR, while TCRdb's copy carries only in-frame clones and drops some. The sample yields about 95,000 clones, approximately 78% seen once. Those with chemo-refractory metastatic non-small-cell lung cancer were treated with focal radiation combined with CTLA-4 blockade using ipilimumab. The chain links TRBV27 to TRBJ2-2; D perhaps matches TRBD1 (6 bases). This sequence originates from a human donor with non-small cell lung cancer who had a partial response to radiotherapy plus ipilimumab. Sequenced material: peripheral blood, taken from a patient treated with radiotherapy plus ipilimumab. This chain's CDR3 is CASSDRTEGTGELFF. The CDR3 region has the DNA TGTGCCAGCAGTGACAGGACCGAGGGGACCGGGGAGCTGTTTTTT.